Sequencing of this T cell receptor (beta chain) was carried out in a study of blood T cells in healthy people across ages. A J-beta primer mix and a sample-barcoded 5' primer were used in a second PCR of about 7 to 12 cycles. MiXCR, run by TCRdb on the 5' RACE reads, gives a single entry per CDR3 protein. This sample has approximately 1,700,000 distinct CDR3 sequences, with around 42% found just once. Each of the donors had approximately 10 milliliters of peripheral blood drawn into EDTA-treated Vacutainer tubes. The study isolated at least 7 million PBMCs from each sample. Concerning this clonotype: Its antigen remains unknown.

Findings and limits, study-wide: Naive T cell percentage showed a strong correlation with the diversity of TCR beta. Because donor CMV status was unknown, expanded clonotype changes were possibly confounded.

Per germline, CDR1 SGDLS and CDR2 YYNGEE. The CDR3 consists of 14 residues. J was trimmed by 6 bases and V by 1 base; bases with no gene match: 5. The clonotype was recovered from a human donor in good health. V and J are TRBV9 and TRBJ2-7; 9 bases match TRBD1. Source material: blood. The CDR3, as DNA: TGTGCCAGCAGCGTATTAGGGACAGGGATCGAGCAGTACTTC. Residues: CASSVLGTGIEQYF.